This T cell receptor beta chain was observed in a study of neoadjuvant anti-PD-1 for oral cavity cancer (dated by TCRdb to the early 2020s). In the study overall: Before curative-intent surgical resection, most patients were given three to four biweekly doses of nivolumab at 3 mg/kg. There were more than 10 patients in the parent correlative cohort, and the response rate was 30% to 35%. For patients who did not progress, a fourth nivolumab dose was given around day 43, followed by definitive surgical resection on days 50-56. Under RECIST 1.1, a patient counted as a responder if showing complete response, partial response or stable disease, and as a non-responder if showing progression. Overall results and qualifications from the work: After neoadjuvant nivolumab, significantly higher T cell clonality (Gini index) was found within PBMCs in non-responders than in responders. The TCR analyses had only three patients in each response group, and the authors called for validation in larger cohorts. Higher pretreatment blood Treg/Th17 ratios correlated with both higher pretreatment blood TCRbeta clonality and lower post-treatment tumor TCRbeta clonality.

Trimming removed 7 bases from V and 3 bases from J; the gene matches leave 5 bases unexplained. The germline V gene gives CDR1 as SNHLY and CDR2 as FYNNEI. The CDR3 covers 14 residues, taking in both the cysteine and the phenylalanine. This entry keeps only the CDR3 DNA: 42 bases, framed from base 1. Comments on this clone: No cognate antigen has been identified for it. Base quality data are lacking; no much larger clone is found one base away.

In light of the paper, this sample's time point label describes: before neoadjuvant nivolumab. Patients were newly diagnosed with stage II-IVA oral cavity squamous cell carcinoma and had received no prior systemic or radiation treatment. The cohort was composed of patients with HPV-negative, locally advanced oral cavity squamous cell carcinoma. Peripheral blood mononuclear cells were analyzed directly, without maintenance or expansion in culture. Samples were obtained from a longitudinal correlative study of a single-arm phase II trial of neoadjuvant nivolumab in oral cavity squamous cell carcinoma. Genomic DNA-based TCRbeta sequencing was performed on subject-matched pre- and post-treatment PBMCs and tumors from three responders and three non-responders. Peripheral blood mononuclear cells were collected before nivolumab treatment and were collected again after treatment, at the time of surgery. The Maxwell RSC DNA from Cells kit was used to extract genomic DNA from PBMCs.

For deep sequencing, each PBMC sample was run in six replicates, with libraries mostly built from 400 to 550 ng of input genomic DNA. Following the manufacturer's instructions, the team built TCRbeta libraries using the immunoSEQ hsTCRbeta kit. The finished libraries were brought together in one pool at roughly 2.7 nM, which was then read using an Illumina NovaSeq 6000 S4 flow cell. The source study handled its data this way. The immunoSEQ Analyzer handled quality control and preprocessing of the raw data. The analysis was limited to productive rearrangements, and each clonotype was defined by a unique CDR3 amino acid sequence. Repertoire clonality was estimated as the Gini-Simpson index, which was calculated using the R package tcR. Student's t test was used to compare Gini indices, while Pearson correlation assessed associations with tumor size change. TCRdb took over this immuneACCESS table, retaining in-frame rearrangements with V and J assigned. Such tables are incomplete; in checked studies, under half of the missing clones stem from an unresolved V gene, and the remainder is unexplained. The V and J calls and clone size are taken from that table; D and trimming were inferred from the DNA. This sample holds about 14,000 clones; less than 75% were observed only once. 2.2% of the sample comes from the top ten.

The rearranged chain carries TRBV2 and TRBJ2-5; a stretch of 10 junction bases matches TRBD2. This clonotype originated in a person between 40 and 79 years old with oral cavity squamous cell carcinoma. The sample in question was PBMCs, obtained before nivolumab (anti-PD-1) treatment. The nucleotide sequence reads as follows: TGTGCCAGCAACCCTAGCGGGAGTGAAGAGACCCAGTACTTC. It specifies CASNPSGSEETQYF.